This T cell receptor (beta chain) was identified in a study of human T cells and chemical hapten exposure (dated by TCRdb to the early 2020s). For the study in its entirety: Libraries were combined into a pool for sequencing, and differences in TCR yield between samples came mainly from small differences in library volumes within the pool. The study tracked peripheral blood TCR repertoire changes in vivo during primary and secondary sensitization to the hapten diphenylcyclopropenone (DPC) in alopecia patients. Paper-wide results and their limitations: DPC sensitization did not change the number of TCRs with a frequency above 1 in 1000, and there was no evidence of changes in global repertoire structure. After repeated subsampling, the strength of the expansion versus patch-test correlation and the threshold at which it became significant changed.

Total RNA was isolated from unfractionated whole blood collected in Tempus Blood RNA tubes. Five healthy volunteers served as TCR sequencing controls and were bled at day 0, 2 weeks and 6 weeks. V is shortened by 1 base, J by 3 bases, and the region joining them spans 10 bases. According to the germline V gene (reference sequence), CDR1 reads SEHNR and CDR2 reads FQNEAQ. The CDR3 sequence holds 15 residues, the cysteine and phenylalanine included. Only CDR3 DNA is held: 45 bases, read in frame from base 1. During library preparation, unique molecular identifiers were attached to individual cDNA molecules so that TCRs could be counted in a quantitative, reproducible way. From each blood RNA sample, both TCR alpha and TCR beta chains were sequenced. The authors' analysis ran thus. A median of roughly 100,000 TCRs per sample was observed, with a range of roughly 20,000 to 700,000. The Decombinator software suite was used to annotate the V, J and CDR3 of the TCR reads. Every sample was subsampled to the same number of TCRs (28,000) for the PS versus PT1 abundance plots. Expanded TCRs were defined as absent before sensitization and observed at least eight times at the 2-week time point. The raw public data were reprocessed by TCRdb itself: fastp quality trimming at Q25, MiXCR clonotype calling, in-frame beta chains only. Merged by CDR3 protein, the rows form single entries marked with the most common genes and DNA. These V and J calls derive from TCRdb rather than the authors' analysis. In all, the sample holds more than 100,000 distinct CDR3 sequences, and 8.5% of those were seen once. The ten largest clones take up 1.1% to 1.5% of the sample.

This clonotype came up many times. Its binding antigen is unknown. Base qualities are not provided; no much larger clone lies one nucleotide away. Source material: whole blood. This TCR came from a human donor in good health. Some clones in this sample may be carry-over from other donors' samples. Donor details come from another sample of the same person, matched by shared clones. The rearrangement combines TRBV7-9 with TRBJ1-5; a tentative D match to TRBD1 spans 5 bases. For the CDR3, the sequence is CASSLGTGNNQPQHF. The DNA sequence is as follows: TGTGCCAGCAGCTTAGGTACAGGTAACAATCAGCCCCAGCATTTT.